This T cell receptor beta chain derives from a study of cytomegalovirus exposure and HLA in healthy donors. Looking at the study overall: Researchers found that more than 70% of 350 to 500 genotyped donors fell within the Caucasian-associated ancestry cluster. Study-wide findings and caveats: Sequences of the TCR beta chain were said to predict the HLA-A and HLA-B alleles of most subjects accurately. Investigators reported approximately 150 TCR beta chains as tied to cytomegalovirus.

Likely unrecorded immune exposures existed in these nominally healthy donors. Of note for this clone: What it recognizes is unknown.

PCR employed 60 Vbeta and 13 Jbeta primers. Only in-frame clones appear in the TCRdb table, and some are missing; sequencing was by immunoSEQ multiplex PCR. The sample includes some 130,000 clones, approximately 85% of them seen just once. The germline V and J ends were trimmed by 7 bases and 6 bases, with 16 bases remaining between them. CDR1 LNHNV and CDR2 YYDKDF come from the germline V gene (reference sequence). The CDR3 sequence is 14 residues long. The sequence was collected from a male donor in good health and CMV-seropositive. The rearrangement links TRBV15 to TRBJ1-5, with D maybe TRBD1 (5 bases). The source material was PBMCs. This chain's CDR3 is CATNEQGRAQPQHF. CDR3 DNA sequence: TGTGCCACCAACGAGCAGGGAAGGGCTCAGCCCCAGCATTTT. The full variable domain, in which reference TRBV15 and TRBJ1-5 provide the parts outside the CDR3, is DAMVIQNPRYQVTQFGKPVTLSCSQTLNHNVMYWYQQKSSQAPKLLFHYYDKDFNNEADTPDNFQSRRPNTSFCFLDIRSPGLGDTAMYLCATNEQGRAQPQHFGDGTRLSIL.